The sequence of this TCR beta chain was determined in a study of OX40 agonist ivuxolimab in advanced cancers. For context, the study as a whole: The costimulatory receptor OX40 (CD134) was targeted by ivuxolimab, a fully human IgG2 agonistic monoclonal antibody. Intravenous ivuxolimab was administered to patients every 2 weeks at six dose levels: 0.01, 0.1, 0.3, 1.5, 3 and 10 mg/kg. Among the approximately 50 dose-escalation patients, roughly 20 had hepatocellular carcinoma, around 15 melanoma, 9 renal cell carcinoma and 9 head and neck cancer. The dose-escalation cohort was 82.7% male with a mean age of about 60 years, ranging from roughly 20 to 85. Prior anti-PD-1, anti-PD-L1 or anti-CTLA-4 therapy was permitted, and approximately 41% of dose-escalation patients had received checkpoint inhibitors. Partial responses occurred in three dose-escalation patients: two with cutaneous melanoma and one with hepatocellular carcinoma. Peripheral TCRbeta sequencing aimed to test whether ivuxolimab altered TCR sequence diversity and caused clonal T-cell expansion. The paper describes the monotherapy dose-escalation part (N of about 47 patients) of the phase I trial of ivuxolimab. The full study reports these points: Clonal expansion of both CD4+ and CD8+ blood T cells was observed from baseline to week 6 at doses 0.1 to 3.0 mg/kg. In partial responders in the 0.1-3.0 mg/kg groups, normalized peripheral clonal expansion was found to be among the lowest, especially among CD8+ T cells. Which antigens the clonally expanded peripheral T cells were specific for was not determined. Low levels of normalized T-cell clonal expansion were also shown by some nonresponding patients. On average, CD8+ T cells showed more expanded clones than CD4+ T cells after ivuxolimab.

From V the trimming removes 5 bases and from J it removes 6 bases, while the gene matches leave 6 bases of the junction unaccounted for. According to the germline V gene, CDR1 reads MNHEY and CDR2 reads SVGAGI. From the cysteine up to the phenylalanine, the CDR3 has a length of 15 residues. CDR3 DNA only is kept here, 45 bases in frame from base 1. The trial excluded patients who had a history of autoimmune disease or who were on systemic immunosuppression. In every dose cohort, peripheral blood was drawn for TCR sequencing at baseline, cycle 4 day 1, and cycle 7 day 1. The samples were taken from a phase I, first-in-human, multicenter, open-label dose-escalation trial of ivuxolimab. Adults with locally advanced or metastatic head and neck squamous cell, hepatocellular, melanoma or renal cell carcinoma were enrolled in the trial. CD4+ and CD8+ T cells were sorted separately from peripheral blood before TCR sequencing.

For this clone: Its recognized antigen is unknown. No base-level quality is on record; no much larger clone is a single base apart.

For sequencing of the TCRbeta CDR3 region, genomic DNA was extracted from the sorted cells. The immunoSEQ Assay was used for sequencing of TCRbeta CDR3 regions. TCRdb obtained this table from immuneACCESS and retained in-frame rearrangements with V and J assigned. These tables miss some clones; where compared with another copy, unresolved V genes account for less than half of the shortfall, and the remainder is unexplained. The sample data list 70,000 or so clones, and roughly nine tenths of these were observed just once. About 1.3% of the sample is taken by the ten largest. The sequence was obtained from an adult with an advanced solid tumor such as melanoma, head and neck, liver or kidney cancer. The specimen was CD4+ or CD8+ T cells sorted from blood, collected in a trial of the OX40 agonist ivuxolimab. The V gene is TRBV6-5 and the J gene is TRBJ2-2; a stretch of 10 junction bases matches TRBD2. The DNA is as follows: TGTGCCAGCAGTACACTAGCGGGGAGGGCCGGGGAGCTGTTTTTT. Its product reads: CASSTLAGRAGELFF.